This T cell receptor beta chain was documented in a study of regulatory T cells in long-lasting Graves disease (dated by TCRdb to 2020 to 2023). Broadly, across the study: Newly diagnosed Graves' disease patients had taken antithyroid drugs for less than 3 months. Peripheral blood TCR sequencing and RNA sequencing compared persistent Graves' disease patients with newly diagnosed Graves' disease patients. The study took place in China and was registered as a clinical trial. A total of around 35 samples underwent TCR sequencing: some 13 from persistent and roughly 20 from newly diagnosed Graves' disease patients.

Many counts were recorded for this clonotype. This clone's antigen is unknown. No base-level quality is on record; no much larger clone is a single base apart. The time point label of this sample denotes: newly diagnosed GD, antithyroid drugs for less than 3 months. For both TCR sequencing and RNA sequencing, RNA was extracted from PBMCs in TRIzol. Graves' disease was diagnosed according to American Thyroid Association guidelines. Recruitment of patients was carried out at an endocrinology department in Xi'an, China. Each patient gave approximately 9.7 milliliters of peripheral blood, collected in an EDTA anticoagulant tube. Ficoll Paque Plus density gradient separation was used to isolate PBMCs, and no further T cell sorting was done. An Agilent 2100 Bioanalyzer and agarose gel were used to assess RNA quality, and a NanoDrop 2000 was used to measure RNA concentration. Overall study results and their limits: Compared with newly diagnosed patients, persistent Graves' disease patients had lower TCR Shannon entropy and fewer highly expanded clones, which suggests clonal expansion. As a limitation, the authors acknowledged that the small sample size may reduce accuracy. Persistent patients shared more public clonotypes among themselves (fewer than 3,000) than newly diagnosed patients did (roughly 910). Sequencing and analysis were restricted to the TCR beta chain. TRBV28, TRBJ1-2 and TRBJ2-5 were preferentially used in persistent disease, while TRBV20-1 and TRBJ2-1 were favored in newly diagnosed disease. Only peripheral blood was studied, because thyroid tissue, the primary lesion, was inaccessible.

CDR1 is given as GTSNPN and CDR2 as SVGIG, both from the germline V gene (reference sequence). The CDR3, cysteine through phenylalanine, is 12 amino acids long. The only DNA kept is the CDR3, 36 bases in frame from the first base. Trimming removed 2 bases from V and 10 bases from J; the gene matches leave 7 bases unexplained. To prepare the library, multiplex PCR was applied. The run used an Illumina HiSeq 4000. CDR3 regions were amplified by Arm-PCR with iRepertoire HTBI primers to construct TCR beta libraries. Gel purification was performed on PCR products prior to sequencing. On the authors' methods: Gene usage analysis of CDR3 amino acid clonotypes used the approximately 62 TRBV and about 15 TRBJ segments found across samples. COPE and FqMerger were used to merge the filtered high-quality paired reads into contigs. BLAST was used to align contigs to IMGT TRBV, TRBD and TRBJ reference genes, and CDR3 was defined according to IMGT. Highly expanded clones were defined as clonotypes with a frequency above 0.1%. Shannon entropy was used to measure repertoire diversity, and the Gini coefficient was used to measure V-J evenness. A clonotype found in more than one individual was treated as public. The public reads were quality trimmed at Q25 with fastp and then assembled into clones with MiXCR by TCRdb, keeping productive beta chains. Rows merge per CDR3 protein into single entries with the most common DNA and genes. TCRdb's processing, not the study's, gives the V and J calls here. This sample holds a few hundred thousand distinct CDR3 sequences; roughly 12% were observed only once. The biggest ten clones account for roughly 9.7% of the sample.

This sample also belongs to another study, concerning T cells in Graves' hyperthyroidism and ophthalmopathy. The second study's authors report: A patient counted as having stable Graves' hyperthyroidism if no progression to ophthalmopathy occurred over 18 months of follow-up. The hyperthyroidism patients were between 18 and 65 years old and newly diagnosed, with a disease duration of less than 2 months. The study excluded patients with uncontrolled infections, other autoimmune diseases, pregnancy or lactation. Clinical symptoms, serum thyroxine and TRAb, thyroid ultrasound, and orbital computed tomography formed the basis for the diagnoses. The TCR CDR3 was subjected to a first round of RT-PCR using the HTBI primer set and the Qiagen OneStep RT-PCR kit. Most expanded thyroid clonotypes (frequency above 0.001) were also detected in blood, a finding suggesting that blood repertoires may reflect thyroid immune responses. A 13 V-J signature model separated ophthalmopathy from stable hyperthyroidism, with approximately 86% sensitivity and roughly 81% specificity in cross-validation and 80%/75% in testing. In validation, progression to ophthalmopathy was predicted by the model with 70.59% sensitivity and under 85% specificity, a median of approximately 7.1 months before onset. To identify distinguishing TCR V-J signatures, a discovery cohort of 90 to 100 patients was used, comprising 40 to 45 with Graves' ophthalmopathy and approximately 57 with stable Graves' hyperthyroidism. An independent validation cohort of some 18 hyperthyroidism patients and more than 15 patients who later progressed to ophthalmopathy tested prospective prediction of ophthalmopathy. The 75 to 100 discovery patients were divided at random into training and test sets in a 7:3 ratio. Thyroid tissue and blood T-cell repertoires from six or seven Graves' hyperthyroidism patients were also compared in the study. After blood sampling, hyperthyroidism patients were treated with methimazole at a starting dose of 30 mg daily, and ophthalmopathy patients were treated with high-dose intravenous methylprednisolone. Libraries were constructed in a second round of multiplex PCR, after which size selection and purification were performed. Libraries were sequenced paired-end with 100 bp reads on an Illumina HiSeq2000. SOAPnuke was used to process the raw data, removing reads that contained adapters or uncalled bases, had a mean Phred below 15, or lacked an exact match to the constant primer or identifier. High-quality paired reads were merged with COPE v1.2.5, and unique nucleotide sequences were defined as clonotypes. MiTCR v1.1 was used to align clonotypes to the IMGT TRBV, TRBD and TRBJ reference segments. The analysis was restricted to V-J combinations with a frequency above 0.0001, which together covered 98% to 99.2% of the repertoires. The TCS score was defined as F50 (clonal expansion) divided by E x V (chaos), with BLOSUM62-based TCRdist calculated between CDR3 peptides within each V-J. Welch's t-statistics and random forest reduced 500 to 650 V-J features to about 13, which were used in a naive Bayes classifier (R e1071). No statistical method was used to set the sample size in advance, and investigators knew the group allocation. The paper reports TCR Vbeta CDR3 sequencing of over 120 peripheral blood samples: fewer than 50 ophthalmopathy, about 75 hyperthyroidism and about 17 progressor patients.

Sample: peripheral blood mononuclear cells (PBMCs), taken at new diagnosis, from a patient treated with antithyroid drugs. The chain is encoded by TRBV30 joined to TRBJ1-1, with 7 central nucleotides matching TRBD1. The clonotype comes from a man aged 25 to 40 with Graves disease. Donor details come from another sample of the same person, matched by shared clones. The CDR3 protein sequence reads: CAWSPGQLAAFF. The DNA is TGTGCCTGGAGTCCGGGACAGCTGGCAGCTTTCTTT.